The 27 T cell receptor beta chains below all came from one sample that was sequenced in a study of T cell clones after liver transplantation. Sequencing was performed with immunoSEQ multiplex PCR; in TCRdb, only in-frame clones are kept and a portion is missing. Seen here are fewer than 25,000 clones, under 95% observed once, and the top ten hold 25%. The material sequenced was CD8+ T cells from blood, taken approximately 26 months after liver transplant. Source of these receptors: a human patient who received a liver transplant. Part of the T cell pool may stem from the graft donor.

The chain uses TRBV6-5 and TRBJ2-7; the match to TRBD2 covers 7 bases. CDR1 MNHEY and CDR2 SVGAGI come from the germline V gene. With 5 bases clipped from V and 0 bases from J, the junction kept 7 bases outside the gene matches. The CDR3 sequence is 15 residues long. CDR3 amino acids: CASSRGETASYEQYF. In DNA, the CDR3 is TGTGCCAGCAGTCGGGGGGAGACAGCCTCCTACGAGCAGTACTTC.

This clone was seen a single time. This chain links TRBV28 with TRBJ2-7, with TRBD1 identical over 7 bases. With 6 bases clipped from V and 3 bases from J, the junction kept 5 bases outside the gene matches. The length of the CDR3 is 13 residues. The germline V gene has CDR1 MDHEN and CDR2 SYDVKM. CDR3 nucleotide sequence: TGTGCCAGCAGACCCGACAGGGACTACGAGCAGTACTTC. Residues: CASRPDRDYEQYF.

The chain couples TRBV5-1 to TRBJ2-5; 10 bases align to TRBD2. The J call is uncertain, as TRBJ2-7 better fits the DNA end. The germline V gene has CDR1 SGHRS and CDR2 YFSETQ. CDR3 length equals 14 residues. CDR3 sequence: CASSLASGSSEQYF. As DNA, the CDR3 is TGCGCCAGCAGCTTGGCTAGCGGGAGTTCCGAGCAGTACTTC.

This chain uses TRBV27 with TRBJ1-4; 10 nucleotides align to TRBD1. V lost 5 bases to trimming and J lost 2 bases; unmatched junction nucleotides: 2. CDR1 is MNHEY, CDR2 SMNVEV, per germline (reference sequence). There are 15 residues in the CDR3. CDR3 sequence: CASSLGQGTNEKLFF. Written as DNA, the CDR3 is TGTGCCAGCAGTCTGGGACAGGGGACTAATGAAAAACTGTTTTTT.

The rearrangement uses TRBV5-1 and TRBJ2-1; TRBD1 agrees at 7 bases. V shed 1 base and J 5 bases; nucleotides not matched to a gene: 6. The V gene's germline CDR1 is SGHRS and CDR2 YFSETQ. The CDR3 spans 15 residues. Here the CDR3 DNA reads TGCGCCAGCAGCTTGAAACAGGGGCGGCACAATGAGCAGTTCTTC. It codes for CASSLKQGRHNEQFF.

The chain is built from TRBV6-1 and TRBJ2-3; D is possibly TRBD1 or TRBD2 (6 bases each). The length of the CDR3 is 16 residues. Trimming took 2 bases from V and 5 from J, leaving 17 bases between them. In germline, CDR1 is MNHNS, CDR2 SASEGT. CDR3 nucleotide sequence: TGTGCCAGCAGTGAAATCCGGGGGCAAGCTGGAGATACGCAGTATTTT. Its protein is CASSEIRGQAGDTQYF.

The chain is built from TRBV29-1 and TRBJ2-7; the match to TRBD1 covers 10 bases. The CDR3 contains 14 residues. V lost 1 base to trimming and J lost 1 base; unmatched junction nucleotides: 1. Germline lookup yields CDR1 SQVTM and CDR2 ANQGSEA. The CDR3 DNA is TGCAGCGTTGAAGGGACAGGGGGATCCTACGAGCAGTACTTC. Protein product: CSVEGTGGSYEQYF.

V is TRBV4-1 and J is TRBJ2-3; 8 nucleotides match TRBD1. The V segment lost 1 base and the J segment 4 bases; nucleotides outside the gene matches: 10. The CDR3 has 17 residues. The V gene's germline CDR1 is MGHRA and CDR2 YSYEKL. CDR3 DNA: TGCGCCAGCAGCCAAGCCCCGACAGGGGTTCGGGCAGATACGCAGTATTTT. Translating gives CASSQAPTGVRADTQYF.

This clone was seen a single time. The V call is TRBV7-3, the J call TRBJ2-1; 8 positions match TRBD1. Germline-derived CDR1 and CDR2 are SGHTA and FQGTGA. This CDR3 contains 15 residues. Losses at the gene ends were 5 bases for V and 7 bases for J; bases not matched to a gene: 10. In DNA form, the CDR3 reads TGTGCCAGCAGCCCGCGGACAGGGTACGGGAATGAGCAGTTCTTC. It is translated as CASSPRTGYGNEQFF.

The chain employs TRBV5-4 and TRBJ2-2, with a weak D call TRBD2 (5 bases). The CDR3 runs to 14 residues. V dropped 4 bases and J dropped 7 bases, with 14 bases sitting between them. CDR1 is SGHNT, CDR2 YYREEE, per germline (reference sequence). The chain's CDR3 is CASSHLGVNGELFF. CDR3 nucleotides: TGTGCCAGCAGCCACCTCGGGGTCAACGGGGAGCTGTTTTTT.

The gene calls are TRBV27 and TRBJ1-1, with 8 bases that match TRBD1. CDR3 length equals 14 residues. V lost 4 bases, J lost 5 bases, and 6 bases stayed unmatched. Germline V CDR1 and CDR2: MNHEY, SMNVEV (reference sequence). This CDR3 reads CASSSTGGRTEAFF. CDR3 bases: TGTGCCAGCAGTTCTACAGGGGGAAGGACTGAAGCTTTCTTT.

The chain employs TRBV6-4 and TRBJ1-2; no reliable D call. Germline loops: CDR1 MRHNA, CDR2 SNTAGT. V lost 7 bases and J lost 8, with 20 bases in between. This CDR3 has 14 amino acids. The chain's CDR3 is CASTLNSPSRGYTF. The DNA for the CDR3 is TGTGCCAGCACGCTTAACTCACCGTCACGGGGCTACACCTTC.

The J gene is TRBJ2-1, the V gene TRBV28; D remains unclear. The germline V gene encodes CDR1 MDHEN and CDR2 SYDVKM. The V and J ends lost 1 base and 3 bases respectively, with 10 bases between them. CDR3 length: 15 residues. CDR3 residues: CASSLSRSNYNEQFF. The CDR3 nucleotides are TGTGCCAGCAGTTTATCAAGGAGTAACTACAATGAGCAGTTCTTC.

The CDR3 is CASSFRNAQETQYF. The CDR3 nucleotides are TGTGCCAGCAGCTTTCGGAATGCGCAAGAGACCCAGTACTTC. The chain is built from TRBV7-9 and TRBJ2-5; D unresolved. Germline V CDR1 and CDR2: SEHNR, FQNEAQ (reference sequence). Trimming took off 3 bases at V and 2 bases at J, with 10 bases between the two ends. The CDR3 length is 14 residues.

The rearrangement uses TRBV9 and TRBJ2-7; the D is unclear. Trimming removed 0 bases from V and 5 bases from J, with 12 bases in between. CDR3 length: 14 residues. CDR1 is SGDLS and CDR2 is YYNGEE in the germline V gene. CDR3 bases: TGTGCCAGCAGCGTAGGGGGTTCCCCTCACGAGCAGTACTTC. This encodes CASSVGGSPHEQYF.

The V gene is TRBV6-1, the J gene TRBJ2-1; 11 positions agree with TRBD2. The CDR3 loop spans 19 amino acids. The V gene end was trimmed by 3 bases and the J gene end by 8 bases; junction bases not matched to a gene: 18. Germline-derived CDR1 and CDR2 are MNHNS and SASEGT. The CDR3 spells CASSDEMTGLADPGDEQFF. The CDR3 coding sequence is TGTGCCAGCAGTGACGAAATGACGGGACTAGCGGACCCAGGGGATGAGCAGTTCTTC.

This clone was counted a few times. The rearrangement joins TRBV2 to TRBJ2-7, with 9 nucleotides matching TRBD1. CDR1 is SNHLY, CDR2 FYNNEI, per germline. V dropped 6 bases and J dropped 10; count of bases not matched to a gene: 10. The CDR3 extends over 13 amino acids. DNA of the CDR3: TGTGCCAGCAGGGGGATGGGGACAGGGTCACAGTACTTC. The encoded protein is CASRGMGTGSQYF. Full variable domain (rest looked up from reference TRBV2 and TRBJ2-7): EPEVTQTPSHQVTQMGQEVILRCVPISNHLYFYWYRQILGQKVEFLVSFYNNEISEKSEIFDDQFSVERPDGSNFTLKIRSTKLEDSAMYFCASRGMGTGSQYFGPGTRLTVT.

The chain couples TRBV6-5 to TRBJ2-1; TRBD2 is a possible D gene (5 bases). The germline V and J ends were trimmed by 2 bases and 6 bases, with 11 bases remaining between them. The germline CDR1 and CDR2 sequences are MNHEY and SVGAGI. The CDR3 spans 14 residues. The CDR3 region is CASSYVGSTNEQFF. CDR3 DNA sequence: TGTGCCAGCAGTTACGTGGGGAGCACCAATGAGCAGTTCTTC.

This sequence joins TRBV6-1 and TRBJ1-1; weak D call: TRBD1 (6 bases). Germline assignment: CDR1 MNHNS and CDR2 SASEGT. Trimming left V 1 base short and J 8 bases short, with 11 bases between. The CDR3 totals 13 residues. CDR3 amino acids: CASSEVGAAEAFF. For the CDR3, the DNA is TGTGCCAGCAGTGAAGTGGGGGCAGCCGAAGCTTTCTTT.

This chain connects TRBV19 to TRBJ1-2; no definite D call. The CDR3 is 14 residues long. V was cut by 4 bases and J by 0 bases, with 9 bases left in between. Per germline, CDR1 LNHDA and CDR2 SQIVND (reference sequence). The DNA of the CDR3 is TGTGCCAGTAGTACGCAGGCCGCTAACTATGGCTACACCTTC. Protein product: CASSTQAANYGYTF.

The gene calls are TRBV11-2 and TRBJ2-1; 10 nucleotides align to TRBD2. This CDR3 comprises 15 residues. V lost 3 bases to trimming and J lost 6 bases; unmatched junction nucleotides: 5. The germline V gene has CDR1 SGHAT and CDR2 FQNNGV. The CDR3 DNA sequence: TGTGCCAGCAGCTTTCCCGGGACTAGCGCCAATGAGCAGTTCTTC. Protein: CASSFPGTSANEQFF. The full variable domain, with the rest looked up from reference TRBV11-2 and TRBJ2-1, is EAGVAQSPRYKIIEKRQSVAFWCNPISGHATLYWYQQILGQGPKLLIQFQNNGVVDDSQLPKDRFSAERLKGVDSTLKIQPAKLEDSAVYLCASSFPGTSANEQFFGPGTRLTVL.

This chain joins TRBV19 and TRBJ2-7; 7 bases align to TRBD1. Trimming took 5 bases from V and 3 from J; bases not matched to a gene: 7. Germline-derived CDR1 and CDR2 are LNHDA and SQIVND (reference sequence). The CDR3 sequence is 14 residues long. The CDR3 spells CASSVGDRIYEQYF. In DNA form, the CDR3 reads TGTGCCAGTAGTGTAGGGGACAGAATCTACGAGCAGTACTTC.

The chain employs TRBV11-3 and TRBJ2-7; D may correspond to TRBD1 or TRBD2 (5 bases each). Trimming pared 5 bases from V and 5 bases from J, leaving 25 bases between. Germline V gives CDR1 SGHNT, CDR2 YENEEA. CDR3 length: 17 amino acids. In nucleotides, the CDR3 is TGTGCCAGCAGCACCTGGAACGGGGCAGGCGACCCCCACGAGCAGTACTTC. Translating gives CASSTWNGAGDPHEQYF.

This clone was detected only once. The chain couples TRBV27 to TRBJ2-7; 7 positions match TRBD1. This CDR3 has 15 amino acids. Germline CDR1 is MNHEY and CDR2 is SMNVEV (reference sequence). V gave up 0 bases and J gave up 9 bases; unmatched junction bases: 11. The CDR3 spells CASSLSGTVSSGQYF. CDR3 DNA sequence: TGTGCCAGCAGTTTATCCGGGACAGTTTCCTCTGGGCAGTACTTC.

The chain links TRBV20-1 to TRBJ2-1; no definite D call. V lost 7 bases and J 9 bases, leaving 13 bases between the germline ends. Germline-derived CDR1 and CDR2 are DFQATT and SNEGSKA (reference sequence). This CDR3 has 11 amino acids. The CDR3 reads CSVNLEGEQFF. The CDR3 nucleotides read TGCAGTGTAAACCTAGAAGGTGAGCAGTTCTTC.

By share, this clone ranks as medium-sized. The V and J genes are TRBV5-1 and TRBJ2-2; D unresolved. The CDR3 consists of 14 residues. Germline V gene lookup returns CDR1 SGHRS and CDR2 YFSETQ. With 4 bases removed from V and 7 bases from J, the gap between germline ends came to 14 bases. The CDR3 nucleotides are TGCGCCAGCAGCGGCCCTATGACGGGCGGGGAGCTGTTTTTT. Translating gives CASSGPMTGGELFF. Full variable domain (missing parts from reference TRBV5-1 and TRBJ2-2): KAGVTQTPRYLIKTRGQQVTLSCSPISGHRSVSWYQQTPGQGLQFLFEYFSETQRNKGNFPGRFSGRQFSNSRSEMNVSTLELGDSALYLCASSGPMTGGELFFGEGSRLTVL.

The genes are TRBV5-4 and TRBJ2-5, with no clear D. This CDR3 contains 15 residues. V lost 4 bases, J lost 0 bases, and 13 bases lay in between. CDR1 SGHNT and CDR2 YYREEE come from the germline V gene (reference sequence). CDR3 residues: CASSLRLSHQETQYF. The CDR3 DNA reads TGTGCCAGCAGCCTTCGTTTGAGCCACCAAGAGACCCAGTACTTC. The variable domain in full, with the rest retrieved from reference TRBV5-4 and TRBJ2-5, is ETGVTQSPTHLIKTRGQQVTLRCSSQSGHNTVSWYQQALGQGPQFIFQYYREEENGRGNFPPRFSGLQFPNYSSELNVNALELDDSALYLCASSLRLSHQETQYFGPGTRLLVL.